These 26 T cell receptor beta chains were sequenced from one sample in a study of T cell responses to AZD1222 COVID-19 vaccine. Profiled with immunoSEQ multiplex PCR; TCRdb holds only in-frame clones, not every one. Of around 120,000 clones in the sample, roughly 92% were seen once. The material sequenced was peripheral blood, taken 28 days after the second AZD1222 dose. All receptors derive from an adult who received the AZD1222 COVID-19 vaccine.

The chain employs TRBV7-8 and TRBJ2-7; D remains ambiguous. This CDR3 has 13 residues. Trimming stripped 6 bases from V and 3 bases from J, with 12 bases between. In germline, CDR1 is SGHVS, CDR2 FQNEAQ. This chain's CDR3 is CASSLGLIYEQYF. CDR3 DNA: TGTGCCAGCAGTCTTGGGCTTATCTACGAGCAGTACTTC.

The rearrangement uses TRBV6-5 and TRBJ2-7; 8 bases map to TRBD2. The CDR3 is made up of 15 amino acids. Germline CDR1 reads MNHEY; CDR2 reads SVGAGI. V was clipped by 2 bases and J by 3 bases; unmatched bases: 6. The CDR3 coding sequence is TGTGCCAGCAGTTACGGGCGGGAGGCCCTCTACGAGCAGTACTTC. Its protein is CASSYGREALYEQYF.

V gene TRBV19 combines with J gene TRBJ2-7, with D uncertain. This CDR3 is 14 amino acids long. Trimming removed 2 bases at V and 0 bases at J, with 8 bases between. Per the germline V gene, CDR1 is LNHDA and CDR2 is SQIVND (reference sequence). CDR3 coding DNA: TGTGCCAGTAGTATAAGACTTTACTCCTACGAGCAGTACTTC. Its protein is CASSIRLYSYEQYF.

V is TRBV12-3 or TRBV12-4 and J is TRBJ2-5; the D gene is possibly TRBD2 (5 bases). The V and J ends lost 3 bases and 4 bases respectively, with 9 bases between them. CDR3 length equals 13 residues. CDR3 nucleotide sequence: TGTGCCAGCAGTTTGATAGCGCCAGAGACCCAGTACTTC. This translates into CASSLIAPETQYF.

This clone was picked up one time. The chain has TRBV10-3 and TRBJ2-7, with 7 bases identical to TRBD2. Germline CDR1 and CDR2: ENHRY and SYGVKD. The CDR3 length is 15 residues. The J segment lost 0 bases and the V segment lost 3 bases, leaving 5 bases of the junction unmatched. The CDR3 nucleotides are TGTGCCATCAGTGACCTGCGGGGGTCCTCCTACGAGCAGTACTTC. Translation: CAISDLRGSSYEQYF.

As regards this clone: Other nucleotide sequences from this sample produce the same CDR3. CDR3 in DNA: TGTGCCAGCAGTTACGCGGGGAATGAGCAGTTCTTC. It specifies CASSYAGNEQFF. V usage is TRBV6-2 or TRBV6-3 and J usage is TRBJ2-1; D perhaps matches TRBD2 (6 bases). The CDR3 has 12 amino acids. Germline V gives CDR1 MNHEY, CDR2 SVGEGT. Between the trimmed V and J ends, which lost 2 bases and 7 bases, there was a span of 6 bases.

The chain has TRBV7-2 and TRBJ1-5; 8 bases fit TRBD1. The CDR3 is 15 residues long. J was trimmed by 6 bases and V by 2 bases; bases with no gene match: 6. Looked up from germline, CDR1 is SGHTA and CDR2 is FQGNSA. This CDR3 reads CASSLQGAAGQPQHF. CDR3 in DNA: TGTGCCAGCAGCTTACAGGGGGCGGCGGGTCAGCCCCAGCATTTT.

This rearrangement joins TRBV7-3 to TRBJ1-1; a weak D match, TRBD1 (6 bases). The CDR3 covers 15 residues. Germline V gene data show CDR1 as SGHTA and CDR2 as FQGTGA. Deletions cut 5 bases from V and 1 base from J, with 14 bases between. CDR3 sequence (DNA): TGTGCCAGCAGCCTCCAGGGGCTAGGGAACACTGAAGCTTTCTTT. This encodes CASSLQGLGNTEAFF.

The chain couples TRBV7-2 to TRBJ2-5; 13 bases fit TRBD2. Germline values: CDR1 SGHTA, CDR2 FQGNSA. J gave up 3 bases and V 7 bases, and 2 bases lay outside the gene matches. There are 14 residues in the CDR3. The CDR3 spells CASTGLAGEETQYF. The CDR3 DNA is TGTGCCAGCACCGGACTAGCGGGGGAAGAGACCCAGTACTTC.

J is TRBJ1-6 and V is TRBV12-5; D ambiguous. CDR1 LGHNT and CDR2 FRNRAP come from the germline V gene. The CDR3 runs to 14 residues. V gave up 5 bases and J gave up 6 bases, with 11 bases separating them. The CDR3 spells CASGGGLPNSPLHF. CDR3 nucleotides: TGTGCTAGTGGTGGCGGTTTACCTAATTCACCCCTCCACTTT.

CDR3 in DNA: TGCGCCAGCAGCCTAACAGGGAATAACAAAAACATTCAGTACTTC. It codes for CASSLTGNNKNIQYF. V is TRBV4-1 and J is TRBJ2-4, with a tentative D call TRBD1 (6 bases). The V end was cut by 4 bases, the J end by 3 bases, with 13 bases between. CDR3 length equals 15 residues. CDR1 is MGHRA and CDR2 is YSYEKL in the germline V gene.

The V gene is TRBV28, the J gene TRBJ2-5, with D perhaps given as TRBD1 or TRBD2 (5 bases each). Germline V gene sequence: CDR1 MDHEN, CDR2 SYDVKM. The CDR3 extends over 14 amino acids. V lost 1 base, J lost 6 bases, and 12 bases lay in between. CDR3 residues: CASSLYEGRKTQYF. In DNA form, the CDR3 reads TGTGCCAGCAGTTTATATGAGGGGCGGAAGACCCAGTACTTC.

This clone was observed once. The chain recombines TRBV7-3 with TRBJ2-3, with D uncertain. Trimming took off 0 bases at V and 2 bases at J, with 9 bases between the two ends. CDR1 and CDR2 (germline): SGHTA, FQGTGA. The CDR3 runs 15 residues. CDR3 bases: TGTGCCAGCAGCTTAACAGGAGCTCTCACAGATACGCAGTATTTT. Encoded protein: CASSLTGALTDTQYF.

The genes are TRBV7-2 and TRBJ2-2; D call uncertain. This CDR3 has 14 residues. Germline V lookup: CDR1 SGHTA, CDR2 FQGNSA. Between the trimmed V and J ends, which lost 10 bases and 0 bases, there was a span of 12 bases. Here the CDR3 DNA reads TGTGCCAATACCGGCCCTTCGAACACCGGGGAGCTGTTTTTT. Translating it yields CANTGPSNTGELFF. Full variable domain (missing parts from reference TRBV7-2 and TRBJ2-2): GAGVSQSPSNKVTEKGKDVELRCDPISGHTALYWYRQSLGQGLEFLIYFQGNSAPDKSGLPSDRFSAERTGGSVSTLTIQRTQQEDSAVYLCANTGPSNTGELFFGEGSRLTVL.

The genes are TRBV12-5 and TRBJ2-1; D is undetermined. There are 12 residues in the CDR3. Germline V lookup: CDR1 LGHNT, CDR2 FRNRAP. Deletions cut 2 bases from V and 5 bases from J, with 4 bases between. The CDR3 nucleotides are TGTGCTAGTGGTTTGCTTCACAATGAGCAGTTCTTC. Its protein product is CASGLLHNEQFF.

A word on this clone: Other DNA sequences in this specimen translate into the identical CDR3. J is TRBJ2-7 and V is TRBV15, with a weak D call TRBD2 (5 bases). The V gene lost 0 bases and the J gene lost 4 bases, with 10 bases spanning the gap. The CDR3 is made up of 14 amino acids. From germline, CDR1 is LNHNV and CDR2 YYDKDF (reference sequence). The CDR3 DNA reads TGTGCCACCAGCAGAGATCCGGGGTCATACGAGCAGTACTTC. This translates into CATSRDPGSYEQYF. The complete variable domain, with remaining parts taken from reference TRBV15 and TRBJ2-7, reads DAMVIQNPRYQVTQFGKPVTLSCSQTLNHNVMYWYQQKSSQAPKLLFHYYDKDFNNEADTPDNFQSRRPNTSFCFLDIRSPGLGDTAMYLCATSRDPGSYEQYFGPGTRLTVT.

The chain has TRBV5-4 and TRBJ1-2; 10 bases align to TRBD1. V trimming: 6 bases; J trimming: 7 bases; junction bases outside the gene matches: 12. The CDR3 totals 15 residues. The germline V gene encodes CDR1 SGHNT and CDR2 YYREEE (reference sequence). The CDR3 reads CASTHPDRGQRGYTF. In nucleotides, the CDR3 is TGTGCCAGCACCCACCCCGACAGGGGGCAACGTGGCTACACCTTC.

In its sample, this clone was seen once. V and J are TRBV7-6 and TRBJ1-6, with D uncertain. The germline gives CDR1 SGHVS, CDR2 FNYEAQ. V lost 2 bases and J lost 10, with 12 bases in between. The length of the CDR3 is 14 residues. Here the CDR3 reads CASSLTGPSSPLHF. The CDR3 DNA reads as TGTGCCAGCAGCTTAACCGGACCCTCCTCACCCCTCCACTTT.

V is TRBV30 and J is TRBJ2-7; 10 bases fit TRBD1. This CDR3 spans 14 amino acids. V was clipped by 1 base and J by 2 bases; unmatched bases: 2. Germline loops: CDR1 GTSNPN, CDR2 SVGIG (reference sequence). This CDR3 reads CAWSGGTGAYEQYF. DNA of the CDR3: TGTGCCTGGAGTGGGGGGACAGGGGCCTACGAGCAGTACTTC.

The rearrangement joins TRBV6-1 to TRBJ2-7; TRBD2 matches 8 bases. The junction had 3 bases not matched to a gene; V was cut back by 2 bases and J by 0 bases. The CDR3 runs 15 residues. CDR1 is MNHNS, CDR2 SASEGT, per germline. CDR3 loop: CASSESLADSYEQYF. The DNA for the CDR3 is TGTGCCAGCAGTGAATCACTAGCGGACTCCTACGAGCAGTACTTC.

This clone appeared a single time. The chain carries TRBV6-2 or TRBV6-3 and TRBJ2-3; D gene unclear. Deletions cut 5 bases from V and 5 bases from J, with 8 bases between. The CDR3 extends over 12 amino acids. CDR1 and CDR2 (germline): MNHEY, SVGEGT. In DNA form, the CDR3 reads TGTGCCAGCAGTATCTACGGAGATACGCAGTATTTT. It encodes CASSIYGDTQYF.

The chain combines TRBV29-1 with TRBJ1-5, with D possibly matching TRBD1 (5 bases). Trimming took off 5 bases at V and 8 bases at J, with 13 bases between the two ends. CDR1 and CDR2 from the germline V gene are SQVTM and ANQGSEA. CDR3 size: 12 residues. In DNA form, the CDR3 reads TGCAGCGTTCAGGGTCTCGGGGAGCCCCAGCATTTT. This sequence encodes CSVQGLGEPQHF.

The gene calls are TRBV29-1 and TRBJ1-2, with D possibly matching TRBD1 (5 bases). Trimming took 3 bases from V and 5 from J, leaving 22 bases between them. Per the germline V gene, CDR1 is SQVTM and CDR2 is ANQGSEA. This CDR3 spans 16 amino acids. The CDR3 reads CSVEGHPAGPKYGYTF. The DNA of the CDR3 is TGCAGCGTTGAGGGGCACCCCGCCGGGCCAAAATATGGCTACACCTTC.

This chain joins TRBV7-2 and TRBJ1-1, with TRBD1 matching over 7 bases. The V gene end was trimmed by 1 base and the J gene end by 6 bases; junction bases not matched to a gene: 8. The CDR3 has 15 amino acids. Germline V gives CDR1 SGHTA, CDR2 FQGNSA. The DNA of the CDR3 is TGTGCCAGCAGCTTAGGATTGACAGGGCGCCCTGAAGCTTTCTTT. Translation gives CASSLGLTGRPEAFF.

The chain links TRBV12-3 or TRBV12-4 to TRBJ2-7; D is tentatively TRBD1 or TRBD2 (5 bases each). This CDR3 region has 12 residues. The ends were cut back, 4 bases at V and 4 bases at J, with 8 bases in the middle. CDR3 sequence: CASSWDAYEQYF. The CDR3 bases are TGTGCCAGCAGTTGGGACGCGTACGAGCAGTACTTC.

The V call is TRBV5-8, the J call TRBJ1-5; no firm D call. Germline assignment: CDR1 SGHTS and CDR2 YDEGEE. The CDR3 spans 15 residues. Trimming cost V 0 bases and J 7 bases, with 14 bases left between them. Here the CDR3 DNA reads TGTGCCAGCAGCTTGGGTGCCTGGGTAGGCCAGCCCCAGCATTTT. Translation gives CASSLGAWVGQPQHF. The full variable domain, rest sourced from reference TRBV5-8 and TRBJ1-5, is EAGVTQSPTHLIKTRGQQATLRCSPISGHTSVYWYQQALGLGLQFLLWYDEGEERNRGNFPPRFSGRQFPNYSSELNVNALELEDSALYLCASSLGAWVGQPQHFGDGTRLSIL.